The 25 T cell receptor beta chains reported below all come from one sample, sequenced in a study of blood T cell repertoires in COVID-19. TCRdb's table, derived via immunoSEQ multiplex PCR, lists solely in-frame clones and lacks some. Of more than 100,000 clones in the sample, under 90% were seen once. The source material was peripheral blood. These receptors all come from a woman between 55 and 75 years old with active or convalescent COVID-19.

The chain has TRBV7-8 and TRBJ1-2, with 7 positions matching TRBD1. Germline lookup yields CDR1 SGHVS and CDR2 FQNEAQ. V lost 5 bases to trimming and J lost 8 bases; unmatched junction nucleotides: 8. This CDR3 is built from 13 residues. As DNA, the CDR3 is TGTGCCAGCAGCGCCAGACAGGGCCGGGGCTACACCTTC. This codes for CASSARQGRGYTF.

The gene calls are TRBV5-1 and TRBJ2-3; no clear D. The CDR3 has 16 amino acids. The V gene lost 2 bases and the J gene lost 0 bases, with 13 bases spanning the gap. Germline V gene lookup returns CDR1 SGHRS and CDR2 YFSETQ. CDR3 in amino acids: CASSFSGRVSTDTQYF. In DNA form, the CDR3 reads TGCGCCAGCAGCTTTTCTGGCCGGGTGAGCACAGATACGCAGTATTTT.

This clone was counted between two and nine times. CDR3 region: CARRQGDTEAFF. DNA of the CDR3: TGTGCCAGGAGACAGGGAGACACTGAAGCTTTCTTT. This rearrangement joins TRBV2 to TRBJ1-1, with 7 bases lining up with TRBD1. CDR1 is SNHLY and CDR2 is FYNNEI in the germline V gene. The CDR3 totals 12 residues. With V trimmed by 9 bases and J by 3 bases, 4 bases remained unmatched.

The rearrangement uses TRBV7-2 and TRBJ1-2; D is unclear. The germline CDR1 and CDR2 sequences are SGHTA and FQGNSA. The length of the CDR3 is 14 residues. V dropped 1 base and J dropped 4 bases, with 10 bases sitting between them. The DNA for the CDR3 is TGTGCCAGCAGCTTAGTCCCGGGAGCCTATGGCTACACCTTC. Its protein product is CASSLVPGAYGYTF.

The chain links TRBV7-9 to TRBJ2-1; weak D call: TRBD1 (5 bases). V dropped 5 bases and J dropped 14 bases, with 25 bases sitting between them. The CDR3 consists of 15 residues. From germline, CDR1 is SEHNR and CDR2 FQNEAQ (reference sequence). CDR3 region: CASSPRSLQGTRKFF. CDR3 nucleotide sequence: TGTGCCAGCAGCCCGCGCTCGCTCCAGGGTACTCGGAAGTTCTTC.

This rearrangement joins TRBV5-1 to TRBJ1-1; D is uncertain. Germline V gives CDR1 SGHRS, CDR2 YFSETQ. The CDR3 has 14 residues. V lost 1 base, J lost 0 bases, and 7 bases lay in between. This CDR3 is CASSLRLLNTEAFF. DNA for the CDR3: TGCGCCAGCAGCTTGCGTCTATTGAACACTGAAGCTTTCTTT.

The chain is built from TRBV10-3 and TRBJ1-2; a weak D match, TRBD1 (5 bases). The germline V gene encodes CDR1 ENHRY and CDR2 SYGVKD. Deletions cut 2 bases from V and 8 bases from J, with 12 bases between. The CDR3 totals 13 residues. Here the CDR3 DNA reads TGTGCCATCAGTGAGGGCAGGGAGGGCGGCTACACCTTC. It encodes CAISEGREGGYTF.

The rearrangement links TRBV6-5 to TRBJ2-3; TRBD2 aligns across 7 bases. Germline-derived CDR1 and CDR2 are MNHEY and SVGAGI. The CDR3 spans 14 residues. With V trimmed by 7 bases and J by 3 bases, 7 bases remained unmatched. CDR3 coding DNA: TGTGCCAGCACTAGGGGAGGGTTAACAGATACGCAGTATTTT. Its translation: CASTRGGLTDTQYF.

The chain joins TRBV28 to TRBJ2-7; 9 nucleotides agree with TRBD2. This CDR3 is 15 amino acids long. Germline CDR1 is MDHEN and CDR2 is SYDVKM. V shed 5 bases and J 5 bases; nucleotides not matched to a gene: 10. The CDR3 loop is CASSPLAGLRNEQYF. As DNA, the CDR3 is TGTGCCAGCAGTCCTCTAGCGGGATTAAGGAACGAGCAGTACTTC.

By share, this clone ranks as medium-sized (0.01 to 0.1%). The V call is TRBV27, the J call TRBJ1-3; 8 nucleotides match TRBD1. CDR1 MNHEY and CDR2 SMNVEV come from the germline V gene (reference sequence). Losses at the gene ends were 0 bases for V and 0 bases for J; bases not matched to a gene: 4. There are 17 residues in the CDR3. The CDR3: CASSLSGQGHSGNTIYF. DNA for the CDR3: TGTGCCAGCAGTTTATCAGGACAGGGCCACTCTGGAAACACCATATATTTT.

The gene calls are TRBV7-8 and TRBJ2-7, with 7 bases identical to TRBD1. The V and J ends lost 5 bases and 4 bases, in that order; junction bases with no gene match: 2. This CDR3 has 12 residues. Per the germline V gene, CDR1 is SGHVS and CDR2 is FQNEAQ. The DNA of the CDR3 is TGTGCCAGCAGCGCACAGGGGTACGAGCAGTACGTC. It specifies CASSAQGYEQYV.

With respect to this clone: This may come from a read error, since a much larger clone is one base off. The J gene is TRBJ1-1, the V gene TRBV11-3; 7 bases are shared with TRBD1. V trimming: 5 bases; J trimming: 3 bases; junction bases outside the gene matches: 3. The CDR3 loop spans 13 amino acids. Germline values: CDR1 SGHNT, CDR2 YENEEA. The CDR3 DNA reads as TGTGCCAGCAGCCCGACAGGGTACACTGAAGCTTTCTTT. Translating it yields CASSPTGYTEAFF.

The chain uses TRBV28 and TRBJ2-1, with D perhaps matching TRBD2 (7 bases). The CDR3 spans 16 residues. The ends were cut back, 6 bases at V and 7 bases at J, with 22 bases in the middle. The germline CDR1 and CDR2 sequences are MDHEN and SYDVKM. The CDR3 nucleotides read TGTGCCAGCAGCCCCGGGGGCGGGAGTGGAGATAATGAGCAGTTCTTC. Amino acid sequence: CASSPGGGSGDNEQFF.

The V call is TRBV5-1, the J call TRBJ2-1, with a weak D call TRBD2 (6 bases). This CDR3 has 14 residues. With 4 bases removed from V and 8 bases from J, the gap between germline ends came to 16 bases. Germline assignment: CDR1 SGHRS and CDR2 YFSETQ. This chain's CDR3 is CASSPAGGRDEQFF. In nucleotides, the CDR3 is TGCGCCAGCAGCCCCGCCGGGGGACGGGATGAGCAGTTCTTC.

The chain joins TRBV29-1 to TRBJ2-2, with 7 positions matching TRBD2. Trimming removed 5 bases from V and 5 bases from J; junction bases left unmatched: 11. Germline-derived CDR1 and CDR2 are SQVTM and ANQGSEA. The CDR3 is 15 residues long. CDR3 in DNA: TGCAGCGTTCAAAAGGGACTCGGGGGGACCGGGGAGCTGTTTTTT. It translates to CSVQKGLGGTGELFF.

This clone was seen only once. In DNA form, the CDR3 reads TGCAGCGTTTCACCGGGGGAGACCCAGTACTTC. Translating gives CSVSPGETQYF. The chain recombines TRBV29-1 with TRBJ2-5; TRBD2 might be the D (5 bases). Germline CDR1 is SQVTM and CDR2 is ANQGSEA. The CDR3 loop spans 11 amino acids. V was cut by 5 bases and J by 5 bases, with 9 bases left in between.

The V and J genes are TRBV19 and TRBJ1-2; D not resolved. The CDR3 loop spans 14 amino acids. Germline V lookup: CDR1 LNHDA, CDR2 SQIVND (reference sequence). Trimming took off 5 bases at V and 3 bases at J, with 13 bases between the two ends. The chain's CDR3 is CASSLTHYDYGYTF. For the CDR3, the DNA is TGTGCCAGTAGTCTAACACACTATGACTATGGCTACACCTTC.

This clone has more than one count but fewer than ten. The chain couples TRBV18 to TRBJ1-3; D is unresolved. CDR3 length: 15 amino acids. V lost 0 bases, J lost 3 bases, and 9 bases lay in between. Germline V gene sequence: CDR1 KGHSH, CDR2 LQKENI. Here the CDR3 reads CASSPPESGGNTIYF. The DNA for the CDR3 is TGTGCCAGCTCACCACCGGAAAGCGGTGGAAACACCATATATTTT.

The V gene is TRBV6-2 or TRBV6-3, the J gene TRBJ1-5; 8 bases are a match to TRBD1. Germline assignment: CDR1 MNHEY and CDR2 SVGEGT. Trimming removed 4 bases from V and 7 bases from J; junction bases left unmatched: 9. The CDR3 has 15 residues. The CDR3 here is CASSSGTGPRQPQHF. The CDR3 DNA reads TGTGCCAGCAGTTCCGGGACAGGTCCCAGGCAGCCCCAGCATTTT.

V gene TRBV7-2 combines with J gene TRBJ2-5; tentatively, D is TRBD2 (5 bases). The CDR3 spans 14 residues. V lost 5 bases to trimming and J lost 7 bases, with 17 bases between them. The germline V gene encodes CDR1 SGHTA and CDR2 FQGNSA. The CDR3 DNA is TGTGCCAGCAGCCCCCGGACTCGAACCGGGACCCAGTACTTC. Amino acids: CASSPRTRTGTQYF. The full variable domain, with the rest looked up from reference TRBV7-2 and TRBJ2-5, is GAGVSQSPSNKVTEKGKDVELRCDPISGHTALYWYRQSLGQGLEFLIYFQGNSAPDKSGLPSDRFSAERTGGSVSTLTIQRTQQEDSAVYLCASSPRTRTGTQYFGPGTRLLVL.

A single count supports this clone. The chain recombines TRBV9 with TRBJ2-5; 8 bases are shared with TRBD1. V trimming: 4 bases; J trimming: 4 bases; junction bases outside the gene matches: 9. CDR1 is SGDLS, CDR2 YYNGEE, per germline. CDR3 size: 15 residues. The DNA of the CDR3 is TGTGCCAGCAGCACCCGACAGGGGTGGGGAGAGACCCAGTACTTC. It is translated as CASSTRQGWGETQYF.

This chain links TRBV19 with TRBJ2-4; perhaps TRBD1 as D (6 bases). Trimming took off 4 bases at V and 0 bases at J, with 16 bases between the two ends. This CDR3 comprises 17 residues. Germline-derived CDR1 and CDR2 are LNHDA and SQIVND (reference sequence). Here the CDR3 DNA reads TGTGCCAGTAGTACACCCCTCAACAGGGTAGCCAAAAACATTCAGTACTTC. Protein: CASSTPLNRVAKNIQYF.

The chain combines TRBV7-9 with TRBJ2-1; 8 nucleotides match TRBD2. The germline gives CDR1 SEHNR, CDR2 FQNEAQ (reference sequence). Losses at the gene ends were 4 bases for V and 8 bases for J; bases not matched to a gene: 13. The CDR3 totals 16 residues. The CDR3 nucleotides are TGTGCCAGCAGCTCTGGCCTAGCGGGCCAAAACGATGAGCAGTTCTTC. It specifies CASSSGLAGQNDEQFF.

The V gene is TRBV19, the J gene TRBJ2-3; the match to TRBD2 covers 9 bases. CDR1 and CDR2 (germline): LNHDA, SQIVND (reference sequence). The J segment lost 5 bases and the V segment lost 5 bases, leaving 14 bases of the junction unmatched. The CDR3 covers 17 residues. In DNA, the CDR3 is TGTGCCAGTAGTGCCTTTTGGGGCGGGGGGGCCGGAGATACGCAGTATTTT. It yields the protein CASSAFWGGGAGDTQYF. Looking up the rest from reference TRBV19 and TRBJ2-3 gives the full variable domain: DGGITQSPKYLFRKEGQNVTLSCEQNLNHDAMYWYRQDPGQGLRLIYYSQIVNDFQKGDIAEGYSVSREKKESFPLTVTSAQKNPTAFYLCASSAFWGGGAGDTQYFGPGTRLTVL.

Worth noting for this clone: Within the sample, other DNA sequences also encode this same CDR3. This chain joins TRBV6-5 and TRBJ1-2; D gene uncertain. Looked up from germline, CDR1 is MNHEY and CDR2 is SVGAGI. The CDR3 length is 14 residues. V was trimmed by 0 bases and J by 2 bases, leaving 7 bases between them. Here the CDR3 reads CASSYSGGNYGYTF. DNA of the CDR3: TGTGCCAGCAGTTACTCGGGAGGGAACTATGGCTACACCTTC.